The 18 T cell receptor beta chains below come from one sample, sequenced in a study of response to subunit inactivated influenza vaccine. TCRdb reprocessed the RT-PCR reads via MiXCR and lists one record per CDR3 protein. The repertoire holds under 750,000 distinct CDR3 sequences, with roughly 12% as singletons. The material was PBMCs from blood, obtained on the day of vaccination. Receptors originate from a man between 45 and 60 years old who received an inactivated influenza vaccine.

This clonotype was seen more than once but under ten times. The V call is TRBV28, the J call TRBJ2-1, with 7 bases that match TRBD2. Unmatched junction bases numbered 17, after V lost 3 bases and J lost 9 bases. The CDR3 spans 17 residues. From germline, CDR1 is MDHEN and CDR2 SYDVKM. The CDR3 loop reads CASSFPLGGRGLSEQFF. CDR3 DNA sequence: TGTGCCAGCAGTTTCCCTCTAGGCGGGAGAGGGTTGAGTGAGCAGTTCTTC.

This clonotype was counted between two and nine times. V usage is TRBV4-2 and J usage is TRBJ2-1, with D hard to call. Trimming shortened V by 0 bases and J by 0 bases, and 9 bases separated the two germline ends. Germline loops: CDR1 LGHNA, CDR2 YNFKEQ. The CDR3 has 16 residues. Written as DNA, the CDR3 is TGTGCCAGCAGCCAAGATGCGCGAAGCTCCTACAATGAGCAGTTCTTC. Protein product: CASSQDARSSYNEQFF.

This clonotype was recorded a few times. The rearrangement uses TRBV7-9 and TRBJ1-1; tentative D call: TRBD1 (5 bases). The CDR3 length is 12 residues. V was cut by 1 base and J by 10 bases, with 10 bases left in between. Germline assignment: CDR1 SEHNR and CDR2 FQNEAQ (reference sequence). This CDR3 is CASSLGEGLAFF. CDR3 nucleotide sequence: TGTGCCAGCAGCTTAGGTGAGGGGTTAGCTTTCTTT.

In this sample, this clonotype turned up a few times. The CDR3 DNA reads as TGTGCCACCAGCAGAGACACGCGGCAGGAGACCCAGTACTTC. This encodes CATSRDTRQETQYF. The V and J genes are TRBV15 and TRBJ2-5; D is unresolved. The V end was cut by 0 bases, the J end by 5 bases, with 10 bases between. Germline values: CDR1 LNHNV, CDR2 YYDKDF (reference sequence). The CDR3 covers 14 residues.

The rearrangement links TRBV6-5 to TRBJ1-1; D remains unclear. The CDR3 totals 17 residues. The V end was cut by 0 bases, the J end by 1 base, with 15 bases between. Germline V gene data show CDR1 as MNHEY and CDR2 as SVGAGI. The CDR3: CASSYSRRLEGNTEAFF. DNA of the CDR3: TGTGCCAGCAGTTACTCGCGGAGGTTAGAGGGGAACACTGAAGCTTTCTTT.

The V gene is TRBV6-2 or TRBV6-3, the J gene TRBJ2-7; D tentatively reads TRBD1 or TRBD2 (5 bases each). Trimming took off 2 bases at V and 3 bases at J, with 11 bases between the two ends. From germline, CDR1 is MNHEY and CDR2 SVGEGT. CDR3 size: 14 residues. CDR3 sequence: CASSYRGEGYEQYF. The CDR3 DNA sequence: TGTGCCAGCAGTTACAGGGGAGAAGGCTACGAGCAGTACTTC.

The chain has TRBV11-2 and TRBJ2-6, with a tentative D call TRBD1 (5 bases). CDR3 length: 18 residues. Looked up from germline, CDR1 is SGHAT and CDR2 is FQNNGV. The ends were cut back, 4 bases at V and 0 bases at J, with 16 bases in the middle. The CDR3 bases are TGTGCCAGCAGCTCCCGATGGCTAGGGGACTCTGGGGCCAACGTCCTGACTTTC. Protein product: CASSSRWLGDSGANVLTF.

This clonotype has only a few counts. The genes are TRBV6-2 or TRBV6-3 and TRBJ1-1; D is possibly TRBD1 (5 bases). The ends were cut back, 6 bases at V and 1 base at J, with 15 bases in the middle. This CDR3 is 15 amino acids long. The germline V gene has CDR1 MNHEY and CDR2 SVGEGT. In DNA, the CDR3 is TGTGCCAGCAGGAAAACCGGGACGGGGAACACTGAAGCTTTCTTT. Translation: CASRKTGTGNTEAFF.

Many counts were recorded for this clonotype. The gene calls are TRBV20-1 and TRBJ2-2; 11 nucleotides align to TRBD1. V lost 4 bases to trimming and J lost 7 bases; unmatched junction nucleotides: 5. The CDR3 length is 14 residues. Germline V gene data show CDR1 as DFQATT and CDR2 as SNEGSKA (reference sequence). The CDR3 sequence: CSAITGQGVGELFF. Written as DNA, the CDR3 is TGCAGTGCTATCACGGGACAGGGGGTCGGGGAGCTGTTTTTT.

The gene calls are TRBV7-9 and TRBJ2-7; perhaps D is TRBD1 or TRBD2 (6 bases each). CDR3 length: 15 amino acids. V was shortened by 4 bases and J by 9 bases, with 22 bases between the two germline ends. CDR1 SEHNR and CDR2 FQNEAQ come from the germline V gene (reference sequence). The CDR3 sequence: CASSYTSGGHIGQYF. The CDR3 DNA is TGTGCCAGCAGCTATACCTCCGGGGGACACATAGGGCAGTACTTC. The complete variable domain, with remaining parts taken from reference TRBV7-9 and TRBJ2-7, reads DTGVSQNPRHKITKRGQNVTFRCDPISEHNRLYWYRQTLGQGPEFLTYFQNEAQLEKSRLLSDRFSAERPKGSFSTLEIQRTEQGDSAMYLCASSYTSGGHIGQYFGPGTRLTVT.

This clonotype was observed many times. V is TRBV12-3 or TRBV12-4 and J is TRBJ2-7; D unclear. The CDR3 consists of 14 residues. V gave up 3 bases and J gave up 0 bases, with 9 bases separating them. CDR3 nucleotides: TGTGCCAGCAGTTTTGGGCAAAACTCCTACGAGCAGTACTTC. Translation gives CASSFGQNSYEQYF.

In its sample, this clonotype was seen many times. The junction and the germline gene differ at one end; a read error may be behind it. This chain uses TRBV12-3 or TRBV12-4 with TRBJ2-3; 10 bases align to TRBD1. CDR3 length equals 15 residues. CDR3 amino acids: CASSSTGGRADTQYF. DNA for the CDR3: TGCGCCAGCAGCTCGACAGGGGGCAGGGCGGATACGCAGTATTTT.

There are a few counts of this clonotype. The genes are TRBV29-1 and TRBJ2-1; 7 bases align to TRBD2. This CDR3 contains 13 residues. The junction had 4 bases not matched to a gene; V was cut back by 7 bases and J by 1 base. Germline V gives CDR1 SQVTM, CDR2 ANQGSEA. CDR3 loop: CSAGGVSYNEQFF. CDR3 in DNA: TGCAGCGCTGGGGGGGTATCCTACAATGAGCAGTTCTTC.

The chain has TRBV20-1 and TRBJ2-7, with D maybe TRBD2 (7 bases). CDR1 and CDR2 from the germline V gene are DFQATT and SNEGSKA (reference sequence). CDR3 size: 14 residues. V gave up 1 base and J gave up 4 bases, with 14 bases separating them. As DNA, the CDR3 is TGCAGTGCTAGAGCAGGGGACTATTCGTACGAGCAGTACTTC. Translated: CSARAGDYSYEQYF.

A few counts support this clonotype. The chain employs TRBV6-1 and TRBJ2-7; possible D gene TRBD1, 5 bases. The CDR3 runs to 15 residues. Germline lookup yields CDR1 MNHNS and CDR2 SASEGT. Trimming removed 7 bases at V and 1 base at J, with 17 bases between. This CDR3 reads CASIPSPGLSYEQYF. CDR3 DNA: TGTGCCAGCATCCCTTCCCCAGGGCTTTCCTACGAGCAGTACTTC.

Here the CDR3 DNA reads TGCGCCAGCACTCCCTCGGCGCCCGTCTCCTACGAGCAGTACTTC. It specifies CASTPSAPVSYEQYF. V is TRBV23-1 and J is TRBJ2-7; D gene ambiguous. TRBV23-1 is reported as an ORF; its role is uncertain. The CDR3 totals 15 residues. The V end was cut by 7 bases, the J end by 0 bases, with 16 bases between.

This clonotype was seen at least ten times. The rearrangement links TRBV15 to TRBJ1-2; D not resolved. V was trimmed by 3 bases and J by 5 bases, leaving 7 bases between them. The CDR3 totals 12 residues. Germline loops: CDR1 LNHNV, CDR2 YYDKDF (reference sequence). The CDR3 region is CATSSDWYGYTF. The CDR3 region has the DNA TGTGCCACCAGCAGTGACTGGTATGGCTACACCTTC.

This rearrangement joins TRBV7-2 to TRBJ2-3; D may be TRBD2 (5 bases). Per germline, CDR1 SGHTA and CDR2 FQGNSA. Trimming cost V 0 bases and J 4 bases, with 17 bases left between them. This CDR3 has 17 residues. The CDR3 sequence: CASSLAGFASSPDTQYF. CDR3 nucleotide sequence: TGTGCCAGCAGCTTAGCCGGTTTTGCTAGCTCCCCAGATACGCAGTATTTT.